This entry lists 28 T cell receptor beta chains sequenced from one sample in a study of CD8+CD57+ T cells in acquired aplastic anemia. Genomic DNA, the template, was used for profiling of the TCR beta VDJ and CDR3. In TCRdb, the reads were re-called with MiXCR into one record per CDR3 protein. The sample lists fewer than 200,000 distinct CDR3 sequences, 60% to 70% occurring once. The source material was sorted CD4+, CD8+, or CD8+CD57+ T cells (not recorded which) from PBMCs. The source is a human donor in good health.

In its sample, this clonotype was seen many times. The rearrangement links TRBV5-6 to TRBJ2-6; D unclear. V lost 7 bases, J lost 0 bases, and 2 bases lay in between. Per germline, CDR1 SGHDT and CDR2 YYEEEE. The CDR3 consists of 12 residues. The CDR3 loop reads CASLSGANVLTF. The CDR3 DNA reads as TGTGCCAGCCTCTCTGGGGCCAACGTCCTGACTTTC.

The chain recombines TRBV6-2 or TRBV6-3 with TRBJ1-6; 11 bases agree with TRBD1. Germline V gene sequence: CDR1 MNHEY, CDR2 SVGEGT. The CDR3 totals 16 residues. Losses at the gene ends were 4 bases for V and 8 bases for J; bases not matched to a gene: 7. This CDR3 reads CASSLWTGGGHSPLHF. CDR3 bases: TGTGCCAGCAGTTTATGGACAGGGGGCGGACATTCACCCCTCCACTTT.

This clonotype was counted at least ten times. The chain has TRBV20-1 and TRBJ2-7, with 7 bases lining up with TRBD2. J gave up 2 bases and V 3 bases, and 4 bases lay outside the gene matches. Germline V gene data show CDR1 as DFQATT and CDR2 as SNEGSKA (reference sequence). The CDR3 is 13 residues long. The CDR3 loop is CSASPSGTYEQYF. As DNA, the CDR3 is TGCAGTGCTAGTCCTAGCGGAACCTACGAGCAGTACTTC.

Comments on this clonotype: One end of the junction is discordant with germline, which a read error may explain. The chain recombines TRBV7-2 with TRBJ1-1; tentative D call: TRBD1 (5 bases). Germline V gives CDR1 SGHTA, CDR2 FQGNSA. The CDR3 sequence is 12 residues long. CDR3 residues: CASGLWGPEAFF. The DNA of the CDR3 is TGTGCCAGCGGCTTGTGGGGACCTGAGGCTTTCTTT. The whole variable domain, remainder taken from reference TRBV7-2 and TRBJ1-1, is GAGVSQSPSNKVTEKGKDVELRCDPISGHTALYWYRQSLGQGLEFLIYFQGNSAPDKSGLPSDRFSAERTGGSVSTLTIQRTQQEDSAVYLCASGLWGPEAFFGQGTRLTVV.

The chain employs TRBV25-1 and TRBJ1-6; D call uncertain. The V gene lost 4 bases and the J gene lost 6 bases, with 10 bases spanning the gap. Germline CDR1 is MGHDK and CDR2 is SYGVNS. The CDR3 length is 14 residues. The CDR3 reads CASSAAQPNSPLHF. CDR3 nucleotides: TGTGCCAGCAGTGCAGCCCAGCCTAATTCACCCCTCCACTTT.

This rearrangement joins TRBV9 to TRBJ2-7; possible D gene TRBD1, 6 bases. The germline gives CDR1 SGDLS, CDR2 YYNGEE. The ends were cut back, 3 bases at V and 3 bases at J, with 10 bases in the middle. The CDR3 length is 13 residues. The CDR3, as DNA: TGTGCCAGCAGCGGGGACACCAGCTACGAGCAGTACTTC. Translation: CASSGDTSYEQYF.

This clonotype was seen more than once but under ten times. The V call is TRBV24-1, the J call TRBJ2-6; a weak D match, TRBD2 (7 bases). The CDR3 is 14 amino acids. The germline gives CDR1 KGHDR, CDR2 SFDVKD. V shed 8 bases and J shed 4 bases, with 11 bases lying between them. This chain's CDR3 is CATIGGTGANVLTF. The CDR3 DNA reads TGTGCCACCATCGGGGGGACAGGGGCCAACGTCCTGACTTTC.

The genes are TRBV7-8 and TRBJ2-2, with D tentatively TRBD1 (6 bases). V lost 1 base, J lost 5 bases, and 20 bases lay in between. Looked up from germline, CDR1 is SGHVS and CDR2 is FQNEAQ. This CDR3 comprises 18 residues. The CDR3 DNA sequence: TGTGCCAGCAGCTTAGTAGTTTGGGGGCCGCCGCAAACCGGGGAGCTGTTTTTT. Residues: CASSLVVWGPPQTGELFF.

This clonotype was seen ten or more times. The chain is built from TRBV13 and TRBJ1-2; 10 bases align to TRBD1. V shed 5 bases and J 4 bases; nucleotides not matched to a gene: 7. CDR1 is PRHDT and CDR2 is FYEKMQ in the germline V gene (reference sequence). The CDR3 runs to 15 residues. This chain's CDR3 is CASSIMTGGGYGYTF. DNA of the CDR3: TGTGCCAGCAGCATAATGACAGGGGGCGGCTATGGCTACACCTTC.

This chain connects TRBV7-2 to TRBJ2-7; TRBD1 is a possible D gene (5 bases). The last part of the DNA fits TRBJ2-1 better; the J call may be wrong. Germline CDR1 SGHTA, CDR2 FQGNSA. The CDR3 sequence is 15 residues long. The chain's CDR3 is CASSRNSRQPNEQFF. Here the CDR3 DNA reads TGTGCCAGCAGCCGGAATTCCAGACAGCCGAATGAGCAGTTCTTC.

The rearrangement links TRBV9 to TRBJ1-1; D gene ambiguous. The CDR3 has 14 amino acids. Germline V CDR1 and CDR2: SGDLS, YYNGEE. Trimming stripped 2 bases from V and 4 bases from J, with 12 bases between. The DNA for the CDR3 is TGTGCCAGCAGCGTTGGGTTTGGACGCACTGAAGCTTTCTTT. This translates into CASSVGFGRTEAFF.

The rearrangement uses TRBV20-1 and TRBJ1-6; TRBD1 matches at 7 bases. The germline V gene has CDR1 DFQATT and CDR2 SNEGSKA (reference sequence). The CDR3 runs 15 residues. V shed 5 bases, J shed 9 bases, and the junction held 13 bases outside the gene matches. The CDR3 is CSALDRELSSSPLHF. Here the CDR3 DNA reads TGCAGTGCTCTAGACAGGGAACTTTCTAGTTCACCCCTCCACTTT.

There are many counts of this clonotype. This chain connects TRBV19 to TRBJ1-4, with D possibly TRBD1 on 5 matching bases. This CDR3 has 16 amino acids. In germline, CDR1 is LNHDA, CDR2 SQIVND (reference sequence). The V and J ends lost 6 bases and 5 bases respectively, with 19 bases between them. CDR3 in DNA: TGTGCCAGTAGGGATCGTGGGACGGAAGAGAATGAAAAACTGTTTTTT. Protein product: CASRDRGTEENEKLFF.

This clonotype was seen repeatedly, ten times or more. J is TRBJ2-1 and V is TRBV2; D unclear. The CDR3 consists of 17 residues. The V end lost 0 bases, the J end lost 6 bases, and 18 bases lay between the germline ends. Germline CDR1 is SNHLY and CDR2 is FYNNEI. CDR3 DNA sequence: TGTGCCAGCAGTGAAGCCATTCCTACCTACCACGGCAATGAGCAGTTCTTC. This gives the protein CASSEAIPTYHGNEQFF.

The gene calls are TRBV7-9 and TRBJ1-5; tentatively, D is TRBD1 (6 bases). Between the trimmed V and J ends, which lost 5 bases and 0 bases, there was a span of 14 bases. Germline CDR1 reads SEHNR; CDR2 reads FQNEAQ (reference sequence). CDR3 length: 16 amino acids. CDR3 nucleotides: TGTGCCAGCAGCGTGGACAGCGTCTATAGCAATCAGCCCCAGCATTTT. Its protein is CASSVDSVYSNQPQHF.

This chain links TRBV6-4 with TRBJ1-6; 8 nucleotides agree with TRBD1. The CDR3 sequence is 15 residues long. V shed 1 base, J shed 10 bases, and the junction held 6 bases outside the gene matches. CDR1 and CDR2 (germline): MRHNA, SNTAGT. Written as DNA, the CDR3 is TGTGCCAGCAGTGACTTAGGACAGGGCTGGTCACCCCTCCACTTT. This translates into CASSDLGQGWSPLHF.

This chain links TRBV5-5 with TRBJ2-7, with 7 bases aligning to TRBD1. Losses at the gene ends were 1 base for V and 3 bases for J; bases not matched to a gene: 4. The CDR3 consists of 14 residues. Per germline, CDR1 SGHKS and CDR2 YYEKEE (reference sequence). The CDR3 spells CASSLQGQVYEQYF. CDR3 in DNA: TGTGCCAGCAGCTTGCAAGGACAGGTCTACGAGCAGTACTTC.

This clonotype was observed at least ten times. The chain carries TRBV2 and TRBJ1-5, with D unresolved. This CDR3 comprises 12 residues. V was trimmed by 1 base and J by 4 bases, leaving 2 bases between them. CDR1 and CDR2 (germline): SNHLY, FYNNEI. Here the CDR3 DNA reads TGTGCCAGCAGTGAAGAGAATCAGCCCCAGCATTTT. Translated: CASSEENQPQHF.

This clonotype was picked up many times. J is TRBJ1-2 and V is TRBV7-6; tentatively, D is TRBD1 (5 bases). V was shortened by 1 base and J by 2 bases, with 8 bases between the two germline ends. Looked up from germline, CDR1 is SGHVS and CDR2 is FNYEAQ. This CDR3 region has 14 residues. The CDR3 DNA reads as TGTGCCAGCAGCTTAGGTGGGGGGAACTATGGCTACACCTTC. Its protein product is CASSLGGGNYGYTF.

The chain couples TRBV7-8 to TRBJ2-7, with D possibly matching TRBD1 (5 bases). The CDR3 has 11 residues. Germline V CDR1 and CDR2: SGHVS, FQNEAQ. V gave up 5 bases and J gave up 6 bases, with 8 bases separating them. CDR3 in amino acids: CASSKGIEQYF. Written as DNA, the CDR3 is TGTGCCAGCAGCAAGGGGATCGAGCAGTACTTC.

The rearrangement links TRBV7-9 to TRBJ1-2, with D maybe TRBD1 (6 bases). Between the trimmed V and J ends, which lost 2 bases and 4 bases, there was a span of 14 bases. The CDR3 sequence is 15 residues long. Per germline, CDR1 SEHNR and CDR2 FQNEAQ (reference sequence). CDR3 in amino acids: CASSLHQGLGYGYTF. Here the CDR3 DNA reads TGTGCCAGCAGCTTACATCAGGGGCTCGGCTATGGCTACACCTTC.

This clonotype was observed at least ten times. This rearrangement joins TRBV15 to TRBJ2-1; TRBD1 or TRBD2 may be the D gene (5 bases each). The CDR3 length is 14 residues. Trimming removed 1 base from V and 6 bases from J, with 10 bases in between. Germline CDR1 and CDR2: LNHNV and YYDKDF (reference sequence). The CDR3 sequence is CATSRGLGVNEQFF. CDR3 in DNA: TGTGCCACCAGCAGAGGCCTGGGGGTCAATGAGCAGTTCTTC.

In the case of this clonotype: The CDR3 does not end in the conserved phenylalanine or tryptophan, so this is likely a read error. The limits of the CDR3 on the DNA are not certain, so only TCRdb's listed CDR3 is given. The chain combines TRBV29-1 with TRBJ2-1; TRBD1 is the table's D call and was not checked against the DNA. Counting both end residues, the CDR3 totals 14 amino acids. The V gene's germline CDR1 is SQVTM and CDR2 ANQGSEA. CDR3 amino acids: CSAGAGDYYNEQFS.

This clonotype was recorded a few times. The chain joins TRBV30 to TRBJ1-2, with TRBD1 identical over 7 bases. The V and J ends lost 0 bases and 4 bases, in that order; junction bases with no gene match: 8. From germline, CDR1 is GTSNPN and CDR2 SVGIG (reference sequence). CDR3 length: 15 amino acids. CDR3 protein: CAWSVMAGGAYGYTF. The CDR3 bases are TGTGCCTGGAGTGTAATGGCAGGGGGGGCCTATGGCTACACCTTC.

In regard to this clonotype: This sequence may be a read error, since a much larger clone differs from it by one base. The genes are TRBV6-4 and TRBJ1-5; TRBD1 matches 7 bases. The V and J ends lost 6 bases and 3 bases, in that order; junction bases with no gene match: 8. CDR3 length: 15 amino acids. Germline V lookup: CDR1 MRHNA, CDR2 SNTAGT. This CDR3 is CASSDRDSPNQPQHF. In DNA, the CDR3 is TGTGCCAGCAGCGACCGGGACAGTCCCAATCAGCCCCAGCATTTT.

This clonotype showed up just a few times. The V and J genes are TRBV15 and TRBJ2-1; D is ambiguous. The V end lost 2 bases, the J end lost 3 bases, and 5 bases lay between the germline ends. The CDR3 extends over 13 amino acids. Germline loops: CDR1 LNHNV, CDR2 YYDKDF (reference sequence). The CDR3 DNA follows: TGTGCCACCAGCAGATTTGGCTACAATGAGCAGTTCTTC. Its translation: CATSRFGYNEQFF.

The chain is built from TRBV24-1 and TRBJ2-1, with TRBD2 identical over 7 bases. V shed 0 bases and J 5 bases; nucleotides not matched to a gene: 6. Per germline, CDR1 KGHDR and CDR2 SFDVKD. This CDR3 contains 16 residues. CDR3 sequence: CATSDLSGERDNEQFF. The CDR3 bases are TGTGCCACCAGTGATTTGAGCGGGGAACGGGACAATGAGCAGTTCTTC.

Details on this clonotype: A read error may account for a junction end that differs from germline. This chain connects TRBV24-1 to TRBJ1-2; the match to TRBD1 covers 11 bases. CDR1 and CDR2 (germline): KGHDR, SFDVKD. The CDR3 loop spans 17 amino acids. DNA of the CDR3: TGTGCCACCAGTGATTTTTCTGGGACAGGGGGTCGGTATGGCCACACCTTC. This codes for CATSDFSGTGGRYGHTF.